This TCR beta chain originates from a study of blood T cell repertoires in COVID-19. For the study at large: The United States, Italy and Spain supplied acute and convalescent COVID-19 samples.

The length of the CDR3 is 14 residues. Using immunoSEQ multiplex PCR, the repertoire was profiled, and TCRdb retains in-frame clones only, with some absent. The sample records about 63,000 clones, nearly 95% being singletons. The V call is TRBV21-1, the J call TRBJ2-7; the tabulated D call, TRBD1, remains unverified against the DNA. TRBV21-1 is described as a pseudogene. What was sequenced was peripheral blood. The receptor was isolated from a man aged 50 to 60 with active COVID-19. CDR3 amino acids: CASKYQGAGYEQYF. The CDR3 region has the DNA TGTGCCAGCAAGTACCAGGGGGCAGGTTACGAGCAGTACTTC.